This TCR beta chain was captured in a study of T cells in Graves' hyperthyroidism and ophthalmopathy. Study summary: Peripheral blood was taken when the disease was first diagnosed, before any treatment began. Whole-study findings and limits: Ophthalmopathy, which appeared later, was predicted by the model a median around 6 months before onset. Expanded thyroid clonotypes (above 0.001) were mostly also found in blood.

Concerning this clonotype: Its target is not known.

The study left out patients who had uncontrolled infection, other autoimmune disease, pregnancy or lactation. V was trimmed by 6 bases and J by 6 bases, leaving 15 bases between them. Germline V gene lookup returns CDR1 LNHDA and CDR2 SQIVND (reference sequence). This CDR3 has 13 amino acids. TCR beta CDR3 regions were amplified from RNA. A set of HTBI primers served as the primers for a first-round RT-PCR of the TCR CDR3. In TCRdb, the multiplex PCR reads were re-called with MiXCR into one record per CDR3 protein. The sample contains some 800,000 distinct CDR3 sequences, over 35% of which appear only once.

This receptor was taken from a man between 18 and 29 years old with Graves' hyperthyroidism. The V gene is TRBV19, the J gene TRBJ2-7; D possibly corresponds to TRBD1 (6 bases). The source material was blood. The CDR3 reads CASSSEGRGEQYF. The CDR3 region has the DNA TGTGCCAGTAGCTCCGAAGGCAGGGGCGAGCAGTACTTC.